Described below is a single T cell receptor (beta chain) sequence and its context. These data originate in a study of blood T cell repertoires in COVID-19. Study in general: Acute-phase and convalescent COVID-19 samples originated in the United States, Italy and Spain.

Methods used by the authors: Estimation of nucleated cell counts was performed using reference gene primer amplification. Assay used: immunoSEQ multiplex PCR; TCRdb lists only in-frame clones, some missing. V and J calls and clone size follow that table, whereas D and trimming were derived from the DNA. There are under 140,000 clones in the sample; 76% occur only once, and around 3.5% lies in the top ten. The sequence came from a woman aged 80 or older with acute or convalescent COVID-19. Source material: peripheral blood.

CDR3 DNA sequence: TGCAGTGCTAGCTCGACAGGGGGAGCTTTCTTT. Protein product: CSASSTGGAFF. V gene TRBV20-1 combines with J gene TRBJ1-1, with 9 bases aligning to TRBD1. The J segment lost 10 bases and the V segment lost 3 bases, leaving 3 bases of the junction unmatched. There are 11 residues in the CDR3. Germline CDR1 is DFQATT and CDR2 is SNEGSKA (reference sequence).